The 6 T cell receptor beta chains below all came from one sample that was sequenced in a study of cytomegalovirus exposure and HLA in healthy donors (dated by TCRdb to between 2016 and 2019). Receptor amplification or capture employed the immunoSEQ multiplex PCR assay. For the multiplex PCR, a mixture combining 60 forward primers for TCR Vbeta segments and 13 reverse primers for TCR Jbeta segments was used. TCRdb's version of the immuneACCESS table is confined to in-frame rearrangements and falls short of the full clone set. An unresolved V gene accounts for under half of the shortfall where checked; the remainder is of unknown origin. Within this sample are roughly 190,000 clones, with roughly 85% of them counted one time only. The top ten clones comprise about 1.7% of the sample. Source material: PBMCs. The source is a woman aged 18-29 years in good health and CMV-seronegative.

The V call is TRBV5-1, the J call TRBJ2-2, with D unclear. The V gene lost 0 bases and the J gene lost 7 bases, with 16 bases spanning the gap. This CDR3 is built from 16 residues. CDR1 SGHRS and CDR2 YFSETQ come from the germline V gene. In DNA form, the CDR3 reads TGCGCCAGCAGCTTGGCCGGGTTTAATTCTTACGGGGAGCTGTTTTTT. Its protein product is CASSLAGFNSYGELFF.

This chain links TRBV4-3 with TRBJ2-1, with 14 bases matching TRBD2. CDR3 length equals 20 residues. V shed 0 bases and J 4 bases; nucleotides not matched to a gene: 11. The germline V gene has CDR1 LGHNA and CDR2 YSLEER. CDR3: CASSQDGTSGSMAGYNEQFF. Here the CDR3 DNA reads TGCGCCAGCAGCCAAGACGGGACTAGCGGGAGCATGGCAGGTTACAATGAGCAGTTCTTC.

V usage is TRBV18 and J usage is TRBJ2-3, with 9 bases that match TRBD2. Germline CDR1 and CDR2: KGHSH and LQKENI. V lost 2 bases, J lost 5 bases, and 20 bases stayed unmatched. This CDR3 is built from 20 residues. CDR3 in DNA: TGTGCCAGCTCACCAGTGGGAGGAGCTACCGGGACTAGCAACCGAGATACGCAGTATTTT. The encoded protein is CASSPVGGATGTSNRDTQYF.

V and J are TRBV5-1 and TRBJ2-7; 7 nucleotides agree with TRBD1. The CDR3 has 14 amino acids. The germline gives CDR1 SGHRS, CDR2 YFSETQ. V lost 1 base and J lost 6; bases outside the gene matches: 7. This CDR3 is CASSLRKGAGEQYV. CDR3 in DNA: TGCGCCAGCAGCTTGCGAAAGGGGGCTGGCGAGCAGTACGTC.

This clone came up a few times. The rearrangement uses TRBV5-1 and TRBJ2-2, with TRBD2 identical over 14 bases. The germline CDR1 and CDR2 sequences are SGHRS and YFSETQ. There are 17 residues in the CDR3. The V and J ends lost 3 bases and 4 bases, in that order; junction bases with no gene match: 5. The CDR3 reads CASSWGLAGASTGELFF. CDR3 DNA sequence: TGCGCCAGCAGCTGGGGACTAGCGGGAGCCTCCACCGGGGAGCTGTTTTTT.

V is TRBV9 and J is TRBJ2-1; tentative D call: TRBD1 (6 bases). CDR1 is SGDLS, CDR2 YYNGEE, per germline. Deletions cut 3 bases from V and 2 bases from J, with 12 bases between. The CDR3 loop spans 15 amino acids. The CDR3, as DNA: TGTGCCAGCAGCGATACAGGGCCCACCTACAATGAGCAGTTCTTC. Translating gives CASSDTGPTYNEQFF.